The text below deals with one T cell receptor (beta chain). The target antigen is unknown. V gave up 4 bases and J gave up 1 base; unmatched junction bases: 6. Looked up from germline, CDR1 is MNHEY and CDR2 is SMNVEV (reference sequence). This CDR3 comprises 16 residues. This sample was taken from a study of T cell responses to AZD1222 COVID-19 vaccine. Study conclusions and caveats: Only after the peak T cell response were repertoires sampled. Across spike, vaccine-associated CD4 TCRs were found, dominant at 160-218 and 743-854.

Measured with immunoSEQ multiplex PCR; TCRdb has only the in-frame clones, and not every one. In the table there are about 150,000 clones, about 92% of which are singletons. This clonotype was obtained from an adult in good health. The sample here was peripheral blood, taken on day 0 of AZD1222 vaccination. The chain links TRBV27 to TRBJ2-3; 9 bases agree with TRBD1. The CDR3 nucleotides read TGTGCCAGCAGTTCCCACAGGGGGCGCGGCACAGATACGCAGTATTTT. It translates to CASSSHRGRGTDTQYF.